This T cell receptor (beta chain) is from a study of cytomegalovirus exposure and HLA in healthy donors. The study's findings and limits: Researchers catalogued some 160 TCR beta chains as cytomegalovirus-associated. Researchers left out some V segments, among them TRBV6-2 and TRBV6-3, as indistinguishable. Most subjects had HLA-A and HLA-B alleles reportedly predicted accurately by TCR beta sequences. In an earlier analysis, about 90% or about 30%: the productive usage of most TCR beta V segments.

CDR3 size: 16 residues. V gave up 0 bases and J gave up 5 bases, with 14 bases separating them. The germline V gene encodes CDR1 SGHNT and CDR2 YYREEE (reference sequence). This clone was seen only a few times. Antigen: not known. 60 Vbeta and 13 Jbeta primers were used in PCR. Repertoires were generated with immunoSEQ multiplex PCR, while TCRdb's copy carries only in-frame clones and drops some. The data contain roughly 180,000 clones, approximately 81% of them singletons. The TCR was taken from a man aged 30 to 39 in good health and CMV-seronegative. Sequencing was carried out using PBMCs. This chain connects TRBV5-4 to TRBJ2-2, with no clear D. CDR3 in DNA: TGTGCCAGCAGCTTGGGTTCGCGGCGTCAGACCGGGGAGCTGTTTTTT. Translated, it gives CASSLGSRRQTGELFF.